A selection of T cell receptor beta chains follows, all from one sample in a study of technical replicates of blood from several donors. Sequenced by immunoSEQ multiplex PCR; TCRdb stores in-frame clones only, minus some. The repertoire includes 76,000 or so clones, about 91% of them detected once, and 0.25% sits in the top ten. The sample comprised T cells isolated from PBMCs. These receptors were collected from a human donor in good health. CDR3s include the opening cysteine and the closing phenylalanine or tryptophan. Fields, in order: J gene, V gene, CDR3 protein.

j_gene: TRBJ1-1
v_gene: TRBV27
CDR3aa: CASSELTGNTEAFF

j_gene: TRBJ1-4
v_gene: TRBV10-3
CDR3aa: CAISEGTGEKLFF

j_gene: TRBJ2-1
v_gene: TRBV19
CDR3aa: CASSPVAGRNNEQFF

j_gene: TRBJ2-2
v_gene: TRBV11-2
CDR3aa: CASSLDPSGSGSDTGELFF

j_gene: TRBJ2-2
v_gene: TRBV27
CDR3aa: CASSPFTTANTGELFF

j_gene: TRBJ1-2
v_gene: TRBV5-1
CDR3aa: CASSFQGTLSGYTF

j_gene: TRBJ1-1
v_gene: TRBV4-1
CDR3aa: CASSQVGRTEAFF

j_gene: TRBJ1-3
v_gene: TRBV28
CDR3aa: CASNIVTGGSGNYPGNTIYF

j_gene: TRBJ2-1
v_gene: TRBV9
CDR3aa: CASSVPLPNEQFF

j_gene: TRBJ2-7
v_gene: TRBV6-5
CDR3aa: CASSSGTQYEQYF

j_gene: TRBJ2-5
v_gene: TRBV7-9
CDR3aa: CASSLVPRMETQYF

j_gene: TRBJ1-1
v_gene: TRBV30
CDR3aa: CACNEAFF

j_gene: TRBJ2-1
v_gene: TRBV7-9
CDR3aa: CASSTHTSGGSYNEQFF